These 9 T cell receptor beta chains came from one sample sequenced in a study of Ad26.COV2.S vaccination and SARS-CoV-2 variants. The repertoire was sequenced with immunoSEQ multiplex PCR; TCRdb's copy has only in-frame clones and lacks some. The sample holds about 98,000 clones; around three quarters are singletons and the top ten take approximately 15%. The sequenced sample was peripheral blood, obtained after recovery from COVID-19. The source is a human donor who had recovered from COVID-19.

This clone occurred a few times. The gene calls are TRBV7-9 and TRBJ1-6; TRBD1 matches at 7 bases. This CDR3 spans 13 amino acids. Trimming took 0 bases from V and 13 from J; bases not matched to a gene: 3. Germline assignment: CDR1 SEHNR and CDR2 FQNEAQ (reference sequence). The CDR3 DNA sequence: TGTGCCAGCAGCTTAGCCGACAGGGACCCCCTCCACTTT. Residues: CASSLADRDPLHF. The full variable domain, in which reference TRBV7-9 and TRBJ1-6 provide the parts outside the CDR3, is DTGVSQNPRHKITKRGQNVTFRCDPISEHNRLYWYRQTLGQGPEFLTYFQNEAQLEKSRLLSDRFSAERPKGSFSTLEIQRTEQGDSAMYLCASSLADRDPLHFGNGTRLTVT.

V usage is TRBV7-7 and J usage is TRBJ2-3, with unresolved D. This CDR3 region has 14 residues. Germline CDR1 and CDR2: SSHAT and FNYEAQ (reference sequence). Trimming stripped 2 bases from V and 1 base from J, with 7 bases between. The CDR3 spells CASSLTVGTDTQYF. DNA for the CDR3: TGTGCCAGCAGCTTAACGGTTGGCACAGATACGCAGTATTTT. The whole variable domain, remainder taken from reference TRBV7-7 and TRBJ2-3, is GAGVSQSPRYKVTKRGQDVTLRCDPISSHATLYWYQQALGQGPEFLTYFNYEAQPDKSGLPSDRFSAERPEGSISTLTIQRTEQRDSAMYRCASSLTVGTDTQYFGPGTRLTVL.

This chain links TRBV5-4 with TRBJ2-2; no clear D gene. Looked up from germline, CDR1 is SGHNT and CDR2 is YYREEE (reference sequence). The CDR3 is 13 residues long. The ends were cut back, 1 base at V and 5 bases at J, with 6 bases in the middle. In DNA form, the CDR3 reads TGTGCCAGCAGCTTGTTTGAAACCGGGGAGCTGTTTTTT. This gives the protein CASSLFETGELFF.

In this sample, this clone turned up once. The gene calls are TRBV7-9 and TRBJ1-1; no firm D call. Trimming took off 5 bases at V and 7 bases at J, with 8 bases between the two ends. CDR3 size: 11 residues. CDR1 and CDR2 (germline): SEHNR, FQNEAQ (reference sequence). The CDR3 is CASSTQSEAFF. Written as DNA, the CDR3 is TGTGCCAGCAGCACGCAGAGTGAAGCTTTCTTT.

The chain combines TRBV3-1 (or the pseudogene TRBV3-2) with TRBJ2-3; 9 positions match TRBD2. The V segment lost 5 bases and the J segment 6 bases; nucleotides outside the gene matches: 9. Germline V lookup: CDR1 LGHDT, CDR2 YNNKEL (reference sequence). This CDR3 comprises 15 residues. The CDR3 loop reads CASSFISGGRDTQYF. The CDR3 DNA sequence: TGTGCCAGCAGCTTCATTAGCGGGGGAAGGGATACGCAGTATTTT.

J is TRBJ2-5 and V is TRBV5-4; TRBD2 might be the D (5 bases). Germline V gives CDR1 SGHNT, CDR2 YYREEE (reference sequence). The CDR3 runs to 16 residues. The ends were cut back, 4 bases at V and 4 bases at J, with 20 bases in the middle. As DNA, the CDR3 is TGTGCCAGCAGCCTCCCTGTCGGCGGTGCGGGAGAGACCCAGTACTTC. Translating it yields CASSLPVGGAGETQYF.

The rearrangement joins TRBV4-3 to TRBJ2-7, with 7 bases identical to TRBD1. The germline V gene has CDR1 LGHNA and CDR2 YSLEER. The CDR3 extends over 17 amino acids. Unmatched junction bases numbered 16, after V lost 1 base and J lost 7 bases. Here the CDR3 DNA reads TGCGCCAGCAGCCAAGGGCGCTGGGACAGATCCCCGAGGGAGCAGTACTTC. Amino acids: CASSQGRWDRSPREQYF.

The rearrangement uses TRBV7-2 and TRBJ2-5; TRBD1 agrees at 10 bases. CDR1 is SGHTA and CDR2 is FQGNSA in the germline V gene. CDR3 size: 16 residues. V shed 5 bases, J shed 2 bases, and the junction held 8 bases outside the gene matches. Here the CDR3 reads CASSEGTGERQETQYF. The DNA of the CDR3 is TGTGCCAGCAGCGAGGGGACAGGGGAAAGACAAGAGACCCAGTACTTC. The whole variable domain, filled in from reference TRBV7-2 and TRBJ2-5, reads GAGVSQSPSNKVTEKGKDVELRCDPISGHTALYWYRQSLGQGLEFLIYFQGNSAPDKSGLPSDRFSAERTGGSVSTLTIQRTQQEDSAVYLCASSEGTGERQETQYFGPGTRLLVL.

This CDR3 reads CASSDKGHDTDTQYF. DNA for the CDR3: TGCGCCAGCAGTGATAAAGGGCATGATACAGATACGCAGTATTTT. The chain couples TRBV10-1 to TRBJ2-3; D uncertain. Germline loops: CDR1 WNHNN, CDR2 SYGVQD (reference sequence). CDR3 length equals 15 residues. V lost 3 bases to trimming and J lost 3 bases, with 13 bases between them.